Listed below are T cell receptor beta chains from one sample, sequenced in a study of blood T cell repertoires in COVID-19. TCRdb's table, derived via immunoSEQ multiplex PCR, lists solely in-frame clones and lacks some. The sample yields around 180,000 clones, roughly 81% seen once. The sequenced sample consisted of peripheral blood. Receptors were obtained from an elderly woman with COVID-19, enrolled during active disease. The CDR3 runs from the conserved cysteine through the conserved F or W. A D gene is named only where the DNA matches it firmly. Expanded clones get a size class; other rows say once, few or many, or leave the size out.

d_call,v_call,clone_size,j_call,cdr3_nt,cdr3_aa
NA,TRBV19,NA,TRBJ1-2,TGTGCCAGTAGTATCGCGGAGGGGTTCTATGGCTACACCTTC,CASSIAEGFYGYTF
TRBD2,TRBV3-1/TRBV3-2,NA,TRBJ2-1,TGTGCCAGCAGCCCAGAGGGGACTAGCGGGTTTTACAATGAGCAGTTCTTC,CASSPEGTSGFYNEQFF
NA,TRBV11-3,NA,TRBJ1-1,TGTGCCAGCAGGATGAGGTTCGGAAGCGCTTTCTTT,CASRMRFGSAFF
TRBD2,TRBV4-1,NA,TRBJ2-1,TGCGCCAGCAGCCAAGTGACTAGCGTAGATGAGCAGTTCTTC,CASSQVTSVDEQFF
TRBD2,TRBV24-1,NA,TRBJ2-1,TGTGCCACCAGTGATTCGGGACTAGCCTACAATGAGCAGTTCTTC,CATSDSGLAYNEQFF
NA,TRBV5-1,NA,TRBJ2-2,TGCGCCAGCAGCTTTGGCCAGTCGAACACCGGGGAGCTGTTTTTT,CASSFGQSNTGELFF
NA,TRBV28,NA,TRBJ1-2,TGTGCCAGCAGTTCCGATCAAGGGACATCCCCCGGCGGCTACACCTTC,CASSSDQGTSPGGYTF
NA,TRBV6-2/TRBV6-3,NA,TRBJ1-1,TGTGCCAGCAGTTACTCGGGAGCGAGGAACACTGAAGCTTTCTTT,CASSYSGARNTEAFF
NA,TRBV18,NA,TRBJ1-1,TGTGCCAGCTCAAACAGGGTAAATGAAGCTTTCTTT,CASSNRVNEAFF
NA,TRBV2,NA,TRBJ1-4,TGTGCCAGCAGCGGCGGGGGGGGTGGTGAAAAACTGTTTTTT,CASSGGGGGEKLFF
TRBD1,TRBV11-2,NA,TRBJ2-7,TGTGCCAGCCTCAACCGGGACAGGGGCTACGAGCAGTACTTC,CASLNRDRGYEQYF
TRBD2,TRBV6-5,NA,TRBJ2-7,TGTGCCAGCAGTTACACAGCGGGGGATCACTACGAGCAGTACTTC,CASSYTAGDHYEQYF
NA,TRBV24-1,few,TRBJ2-7,TGTGCCACCAGTGACGACGTCGGGAGCGAGCAGTACTTC,CATSDDVGSEQYF
TRBD2,TRBV19,NA,TRBJ2-2,TGTGCCAGTAGTTCGACTAGCGGGAGGATAAGCACCGGGGAGCTGTTTTTT,CASSSTSGRISTGELFF
TRBD2,TRBV7-2,once,TRBJ2-1,TGTGCCAGCAGCTTAGTTGAGGGAGGGGTCAATGAGCAGTTCTTC,CASSLVEGGVNEQFF
NA,TRBV7-6,NA,TRBJ2-3,TGTGCCAGCAGCCCTCGAGGGGATACGCAGTATTTT,CASSPRGDTQYF
TRBD2,TRBV13,NA,TRBJ2-7,TGTGCCAGCAGATCGGGACTAGCGGGACTCGACGAGCAGTACTTC,CASRSGLAGLDEQYF
TRBD2,TRBV6-2/TRBV6-3,few,TRBJ2-5,TGTGCCAGCAGTTTCGCGGGGGTGGAGACCCAGTACTTC,CASSFAGVETQYF
TRBD1,TRBV28,NA,TRBJ2-7,TGTGCCAGCAGACGGACAGGGTCGAACTCGGGGCCTTACGAGCAGTACTTC,CASRRTGSNSGPYEQYF
NA,TRBV29-1,NA,TRBJ1-4,TGCAGCGGTGTGGGGCCTGCAACTAATGAAAAACTGTTTTTT,CSGVGPATNEKLFF
NA,TRBV5-1,NA,TRBJ2-5,TGCGCCAGCAGCTTGGATGGGGCGTCACAAGAGACCCAGTACTTC,CASSLDGASQETQYF
TRBD1,TRBV5-5,NA,TRBJ2-7,TGTGCCAGCAGTTATACAGGGGCCGAGCAGTACTTC,CASSYTGAEQYF
TRBD1,TRBV30,NA,TRBJ1-6,TGTGCCTGGAGGACAGGGGGCGGATATAATTCACCCCTCCACTTT,CAWRTGGGYNSPLHF
NA,TRBV11-2,NA,TRBJ2-7,TGTGCCAGCAGCGCGGATGGACAGTCCTACGAGCAGTACTTC,CASSADGQSYEQYF
NA,TRBV24-1,NA,TRBJ1-3,TGTGCCACCAGTGATTCAAGGGGCTCTGGAAACACCATATATTTT,CATSDSRGSGNTIYF
TRBD2,TRBV10-1,NA,TRBJ2-3,TGCGCCAGCACCTCAAAGGGGCTAGCGGGGGGCACAGATACGCAGTATTTT,CASTSKGLAGGTDTQYF
TRBD1,TRBV28,NA,TRBJ1-1,TGTGCCAGCAGTGGGTTAGGGACAGGACTGGGGACTGAAGCTTTCTTT,CASSGLGTGLGTEAFF
NA,TRBV11-3,NA,TRBJ2-5,TGTGCCAGCAGCTTAGCCCCGGGCCAGGGAGAGACCCAGTACTTC,CASSLAPGQGETQYF
TRBD2,TRBV7-6,NA,TRBJ2-2,TGTGCCAGCAGCTCCCTAGCGGGAGGCACCGGGGAGCTGTTTTTT,CASSSLAGGTGELFF
TRBD1,TRBV11-3,NA,TRBJ1-1,TGTGCCAGCAGCACAGGGGAGTACACTGAAGCTTTCTTT,CASSTGEYTEAFF
NA,TRBV6-2/TRBV6-3,NA,TRBJ2-3,TGTGCCAGCAGTTACTCATCGGGGAGCACAGATACGCAGTATTTT,CASSYSSGSTDTQYF
NA,TRBV7-2,NA,TRBJ1-4,TGTGCCAGCAGCTTACACGGAGCAACTAATGAAAAACTGTTTTTT,CASSLHGATNEKLFF
NA,TRBV30,NA,TRBJ1-5,TGTGCCTGGAGTGTTATAAATAGCAATCAGCCCCAGCATTTT,CAWSVINSNQPQHF
TRBD1,TRBV6-6,NA,TRBJ2-4,TGTGCCACCCAACCCGGACAGGGGGCCTCCAAAAACATTCAGTACTTC,CATQPGQGASKNIQYF
NA,TRBV28,NA,TRBJ2-7,TGTGCCAGCAGTTTAACGCTCAAGCGCAATCGCTCCTACGAGCAGTACTTC,CASSLTLKRNRSYEQYF
NA,TRBV6-2/TRBV6-3,NA,TRBJ1-5,TGTGCCAGCAGTCCCCGGGGTCAGCCCCAGCATTTT,CASSPRGQPQHF
NA,TRBV19,NA,TRBJ1-1,TGTGCCAGTAGTTTAGGAGAGGGGAACACTGAAGCTTTCTTT,CASSLGEGNTEAFF
NA,TRBV27,NA,TRBJ2-7,TGTGCCAGCAGTTTATCCGGGGGGCGCACCCCCTACGAGCAGTACTTC,CASSLSGGRTPYEQYF
NA,TRBV7-9,NA,TRBJ2-1,TGTGCCAGCAGCTTTCTGGGACAAATATACAATGAGCAGTTCTTC,CASSFLGQIYNEQFF
TRBD1,TRBV4-1,NA,TRBJ1-1,TGCGCCAGCAGCCAAGATCAGGGGGCGAAGGCTTTCTTT,CASSQDQGAKAFF
NA,TRBV28,NA,TRBJ2-5,TGTGCCAGCAGTTTCGAGGCACCGGGCTCTACAGGGGAGACCCAGTACTTC,CASSFEAPGSTGETQYF
NA,TRBV5-5,NA,TRBJ2-6,TGTGCCAGCAGCTTAACAGGGACTGGGGCCAACGTCCTGACTTTC,CASSLTGTGANVLTF
NA,TRBV3-1/TRBV3-2,NA,TRBJ2-1,TGTGCCAGCAGCCAAGGGCGGGGCAATGAGCAGTTCTTC,CASSQGRGNEQFF
NA,TRBV11-2,NA,TRBJ2-7,TGTGCCAGCAGCTTACTCGGCGAGCAGTACTTC,CASSLLGEQYF
TRBD2,TRBV5-1,NA,TRBJ2-7,TGCGCCAGCAGCGTTCCGAGCGGGAGGGCCCCTGAGCAGTACTTC,CASSVPSGRAPEQYF
NA,TRBV7-2,NA,TRBJ1-4,TGTGCCAGCAGCTTAGCAGGGGGTTGGGATGAAAAACTGTTTTTT,CASSLAGGWDEKLFF
TRBD1,TRBV4-1,once,TRBJ2-3,TGCGCCAGCAGCCAAGATCTGGACAGGGGAAGGACAGATACGCAGTATTTT,CASSQDLDRGRTDTQYF